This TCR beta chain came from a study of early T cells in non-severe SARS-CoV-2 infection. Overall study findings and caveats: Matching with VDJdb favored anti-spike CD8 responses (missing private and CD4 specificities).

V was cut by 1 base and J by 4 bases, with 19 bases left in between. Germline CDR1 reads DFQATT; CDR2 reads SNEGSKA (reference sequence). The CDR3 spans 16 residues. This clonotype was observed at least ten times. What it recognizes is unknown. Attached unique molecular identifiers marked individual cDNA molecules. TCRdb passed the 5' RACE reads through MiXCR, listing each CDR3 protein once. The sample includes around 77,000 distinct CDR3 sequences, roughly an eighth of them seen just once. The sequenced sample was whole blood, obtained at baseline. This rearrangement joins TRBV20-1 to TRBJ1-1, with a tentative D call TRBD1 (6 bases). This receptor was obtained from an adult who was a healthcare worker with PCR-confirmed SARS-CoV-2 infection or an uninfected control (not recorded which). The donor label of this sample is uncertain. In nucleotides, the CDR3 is TGCAGTGCTAGAGTGGGGACAACTGGATCATCCACTGAAGCTTTCTTT. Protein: CSARVGTTGSSTEAFF.